These 24 T cell receptor beta chains were sequenced from one sample in a study of tumor-infiltrating lymphocytes in localized non-small cell lung cancer. The data were produced by immunoSEQ multiplex PCR, yet TCRdb's version contains in-frame clones alone and is incomplete. The table has around 3,800 clones, roughly 78% seen once. Sequencing was carried out using uninvolved lung tissue not adjacent to the tumor. All receptors derive from a human donor with non-small cell lung cancer.

The chain is built from TRBV30 and TRBJ1-1, with D unresolved. V was pared by 3 bases and J by 8 bases, with 13 bases between. The CDR3 loop spans 12 amino acids. Germline-derived CDR1 and CDR2 are GTSNPN and SVGIG (reference sequence). The CDR3 region is CAWSQVGGEAFF. CDR3 nucleotides: TGTGCCTGGAGCCAAGTGGGAGGAGAAGCTTTCTTT.

V usage is TRBV5-1 and J usage is TRBJ1-2; maybe TRBD1 (6 bases). CDR1 is SGHRS and CDR2 is YFSETQ in the germline V gene. The CDR3 runs to 16 residues. The germline V and J ends were trimmed by 3 bases and 5 bases, with 20 bases remaining between them. The CDR3 spells CASSYSQGVEIYGYTF. In DNA, the CDR3 is TGCGCCAGCAGCTACTCACAGGGAGTAGAGATATATGGCTACACCTTC.

The chain couples TRBV5-1 to TRBJ1-2; maybe TRBD1 (5 bases). The CDR3 runs to 12 residues. The V and J ends lost 2 bases and 6 bases respectively, with 8 bases between them. CDR1 SGHRS and CDR2 YFSETQ come from the germline V gene. The CDR3 spells CASSLGVDGYTF. The CDR3 DNA sequence: TGCGCCAGCAGCTTAGGGGTGGATGGCTACACCTTC.

V usage is TRBV4-2 and J usage is TRBJ2-1, with D unclear. The V and J ends lost 1 base and 3 bases respectively, with 10 bases between them. The germline gives CDR1 LGHNA, CDR2 YNFKEQ. The CDR3 is 15 amino acids. CDR3 residues: CASSQGQVDYNEQFF. For the CDR3, the DNA is TGTGCCAGCAGCCAAGGCCAAGTAGACTACAATGAGCAGTTCTTC.

The chain is built from TRBV6-5 and TRBJ1-6, with D possibly being TRBD1 (5 bases). Germline V gene lookup returns CDR1 MNHEY and CDR2 SVGAGI. This CDR3 region has 14 residues. The V end lost 6 bases, the J end lost 9 bases, and 15 bases lay between the germline ends. CDR3 DNA sequence: TGTGCCAGCAGAGGCGGGGGAACCGGTTCACCCCTCCACTTT. Its protein is CASRGGGTGSPLHF.

The rearrangement uses TRBV2 and TRBJ2-2, with 12 positions matching TRBD2. The CDR3 extends over 17 amino acids. The germline CDR1 and CDR2 sequences are SNHLY and FYNNEI. Unmatched junction bases numbered 5, after V lost 5 bases and J lost 1 base. CDR3 DNA sequence: TGTGCCAGCAGTCCTACTAGCGGGGGGCTGAACACCGGGGAGCTGTTTTTT. Its translation: CASSPTSGGLNTGELFF.

This clone was seen only once. This chain connects TRBV7-9 to TRBJ1-2; D is undetermined. The germline gives CDR1 SEHNR, CDR2 FQNEAQ (reference sequence). Trimming cost V 1 base and J 4 bases, with 13 bases left between them. The CDR3 sequence is 15 residues long. The CDR3 protein is CASSLVSSPAYGYTF. CDR3 sequence (DNA): TGTGCCAGCAGCTTAGTGTCGTCACCGGCCTATGGCTACACCTTC. Full variable domain (outside the CDR3, taken from reference TRBV7-9 and TRBJ1-2): DTGVSQNPRHKITKRGQNVTFRCDPISEHNRLYWYRQTLGQGPEFLTYFQNEAQLEKSRLLSDRFSAERPKGSFSTLEIQRTEQGDSAMYLCASSLVSSPAYGYTFGSGTRLTVV.

The chain combines TRBV6-5 with TRBJ2-7; 7 bases align to TRBD1. J lost 6 bases, V lost 8 bases, and 13 bases had no gene match. This CDR3 has 14 residues. The germline V gene has CDR1 MNHEY and CDR2 SVGAGI. This CDR3 is CASLSTGLFREQYF. The CDR3 bases are TGTGCCAGCCTCTCGACAGGGCTGTTTCGCGAGCAGTACTTC.

The chain is built from TRBV18 and TRBJ2-1, with 10 bases lining up with TRBD2. The CDR3 consists of 14 residues. J was trimmed by 7 bases and V by 4 bases; bases with no gene match: 4. Per germline, CDR1 KGHSH and CDR2 LQKENI. The CDR3 spells CASSRGLAENEQFF. CDR3 DNA: TGTGCCAGCTCACGTGGACTAGCGGAGAATGAGCAGTTCTTC.

The gene calls are TRBV5-1 and TRBJ2-2, with 10 bases that match TRBD2. The CDR3 is 16 amino acids. Germline trimming cut 0 bases from V and 4 bases from J; bases unmatched to any gene: 3. Germline CDR1 reads SGHRS; CDR2 reads YFSETQ. The CDR3 is CASSLVLAGSTGELFF. The CDR3 coding sequence is TGCGCCAGCAGCTTGGTACTAGCGGGATCCACCGGGGAGCTGTTTTTT.

The chain combines TRBV11-2 with TRBJ2-1; 12 positions match TRBD2. The germline gives CDR1 SGHAT, CDR2 FQNNGV. This CDR3 is 15 amino acids long. V was clipped by 4 bases and J by 4 bases; unmatched bases: 2. This CDR3 is CASSSTSGGYNEQFF. CDR3 DNA: TGTGCCAGCAGCTCGACTAGCGGGGGTTACAATGAGCAGTTCTTC.

V gene TRBV6-5 combines with J gene TRBJ2-1; no clear D gene. CDR3 length: 15 residues. Looked up from germline, CDR1 is MNHEY and CDR2 is SVGAGI. Between the trimmed V and J ends, which lost 2 bases and 4 bases, there was a span of 12 bases. The CDR3 DNA reads as TGTGCCAGCAGTTACGGCACGGAAAGATACAATGAGCAGTTCTTC. The encoded protein is CASSYGTERYNEQFF.

The chain couples TRBV6-6 to TRBJ2-7; D tentatively fits TRBD1 or TRBD2 (5 bases each). Germline CDR1 reads MNHNY; CDR2 reads SVGAGI (reference sequence). The CDR3 sequence is 15 residues long. Trimming removed 6 bases from V and 2 bases from J, with 17 bases in between. CDR3 nucleotides: TGTGCCAGCAGCTTTCAGGGCCGGGGCGCCTACGAGCAGTACTTC. Protein sequence: CASSFQGRGAYEQYF.

The J gene is TRBJ2-2, the V gene TRBV6-7; D ambiguous. TRBV6-7 falls under the ORF class, with uncertain function. The CDR3 length is 10 residues. V gave up 9 bases and J gave up 9 bases, with 8 bases separating them. The CDR3 nucleotides read TGTGCCAGTTTGATTAGGGAGCTGTTTTTT. Protein product: CASLIRELFF.

This chain joins TRBV7-6 and TRBJ1-4, with 8 bases matching TRBD1. The V segment lost 1 base and the J segment 6 bases; nucleotides outside the gene matches: 4. Germline V gene data show CDR1 as SGHVS and CDR2 as FNYEAQ. The CDR3 spans 15 residues. The CDR3 coding sequence is TGTGCCAGCAGCTTAGAGACAGGGGAGGATGAAAAACTGTTTTTT. Translated: CASSLETGEDEKLFF.

The rearrangement links TRBV19 to TRBJ2-7; D might be TRBD1 or TRBD2, each matching 5 bases. The CDR3 spans 13 residues. Germline V gives CDR1 LNHDA, CDR2 SQIVND (reference sequence). V lost 3 bases and J lost 6, with 12 bases in between. The CDR3 region is CASSIQVRGEQYF. The CDR3 region has the DNA TGTGCCAGTAGTATTCAGGTGAGGGGCGAGCAGTACTTC.

This clone appeared a few times. The chain uses TRBV5-4 and TRBJ2-1, with D tentatively TRBD1 (5 bases). V gave up 4 bases and J gave up 0 bases, with 17 bases separating them. The CDR3 runs to 17 residues. From germline, CDR1 is SGHNT and CDR2 YYREEE (reference sequence). The DNA for the CDR3 is TGTGCCAGCAGCCCACCGACAGCAAGAAGCTCCTACAATGAGCAGTTCTTC. Its translation: CASSPPTARSSYNEQFF. The full variable domain, with the rest looked up from reference TRBV5-4 and TRBJ2-1, is ETGVTQSPTHLIKTRGQQVTLRCSSQSGHNTVSWYQQALGQGPQFIFQYYREEENGRGNFPPRFSGLQFPNYSSELNVNALELDDSALYLCASSPPTARSSYNEQFFGPGTRLTVL.

This chain links TRBV4-2 with TRBJ2-3; no definite D call. The germline V gene has CDR1 LGHNA and CDR2 YNFKEQ. The V and J ends lost 1 base and 2 bases respectively, with 7 bases between them. The CDR3 is 14 amino acids. CDR3 loop: CASSQASDTDTQYF. CDR3 sequence (DNA): TGTGCCAGCAGCCAAGCTTCGGACACAGATACGCAGTATTTT.

The rearrangement links TRBV2 to TRBJ2-2; the match to TRBD1 covers 8 bases. In germline, CDR1 is SNHLY, CDR2 FYNNEI. The length of the CDR3 is 16 residues. V shed 6 bases, J shed 4 bases, and the junction held 10 bases outside the gene matches. The CDR3 sequence: CASSYQGAGSTGELFF. In nucleotides, the CDR3 is TGTGCCAGCAGCTACCAGGGGGCCGGTAGCACCGGGGAGCTGTTTTTT.

The chain employs TRBV11-3 and TRBJ2-7; the D is unclear. Germline CDR1 and CDR2: SGHNT and YENEEA. V was shortened by 5 bases and J by 2 bases, with 13 bases between the two germline ends. This CDR3 has 14 residues. In DNA form, the CDR3 reads TGTGCCAGCAGCGCCGCGGCGATAGCCTACGAGCAGTACTTC. Its protein product is CASSAAAIAYEQYF. Full variable domain (remainder filled in from reference TRBV11-3 and TRBJ2-7): EAGVVQSPRYKIIEKKQPVAFWCNPISGHNTLYWYLQNLGQGPELLIRYENEEAVDDSQLPKDRFSAERLKGVDSTLKIQPAELGDSAVYLCASSAAAIAYEQYFGPGTRLTVT.

This clone has a single count. The chain uses TRBV6-6 and TRBJ1-5; D is ambiguous. This CDR3 is built from 11 residues. Germline V gene lookup returns CDR1 MNHNY and CDR2 SVGAGI (reference sequence). V lost 8 bases to trimming and J lost 5 bases, with 7 bases between them. The CDR3 region is CASGLYQPQHF. The CDR3 DNA follows: TGTGCCAGCGGCCTTTATCAGCCCCAGCATTTT.

This chain uses TRBV13 with TRBJ2-2, with 10 bases lining up with TRBD1. The CDR3 extends over 16 amino acids. Looked up from germline, CDR1 is PRHDT and CDR2 is FYEKMQ (reference sequence). The J segment lost 4 bases and the V segment lost 5 bases, leaving 7 bases of the junction unmatched. DNA for the CDR3: TGTGCCAGCAGCCGTGACAGGGGGCGCGGCACCGGGGAGCTGTTTTTT. Its protein product is CASSRDRGRGTGELFF.

The table lists this clone with a count of one. This chain links TRBV30 with TRBJ2-7; 8 positions match TRBD2. Germline-derived CDR1 and CDR2 are GTSNPN and SVGIG (reference sequence). V gave up 2 bases and J gave up 6 bases; unmatched junction bases: 0. The CDR3 length is 11 residues. CDR3 protein: CAWSLAGEQYF. The CDR3 DNA sequence: TGTGCCTGGAGTCTAGCGGGCGAGCAGTACTTC.

The J gene is TRBJ1-5, the V gene TRBV7-9; possibly TRBD1 for D (5 bases). The CDR3 sequence is 17 residues long. Germline values: CDR1 SEHNR, CDR2 FQNEAQ (reference sequence). Trimming shortened V by 1 base and J by 4 bases, and 17 bases separated the two germline ends. CDR3 nucleotide sequence: TGTGCCAGCAGCTTAGATCGGGGGATCGGATTTAATCAGCCCCAGCATTTT. Translation: CASSLDRGIGFNQPQHF.